This is a list of T cell receptor beta chains from one sample in a study of shared clonotypes between healthy human individuals. The protocol was immunoSEQ multiplex PCR, while the TCRdb copy is restricted to in-frame clones and leaves out a portion. The sample carries about 480,000 clones, less than 85% recorded once. The specimen was PBMCs. Receptors were obtained from a woman aged 40-49 years in good health. Some clones in this sample may be carry-over from other donors' samples. Each CDR3 is given with its conserved first and last residue. Each record gives: J gene, V gene, clone size, D gene, CDR3 DNA, CDR3 protein. D genes are given only for firm matches. The size of a clone is reported for some rows only, either as once, few or many, or as a class for expanded clones.

j_gene: TRBJ2-7
v_gene: TRBV5-6
abundance: .
d_gene: .
CDR3nt: TGTGCCAGCAGCTTGAATGGGGGGCGCGAGCAGTACTTC
CDR3aa: CASSLNGGREQYF

j_gene: TRBJ2-1
v_gene: TRBV6-1
abundance: .
d_gene: TRBD2
CDR3nt: TGTGCCAGCAGTGAAGGCGCAGCGGGGGGTAATGAGCAGTTCTTC
CDR3aa: CASSEGAAGGNEQFF

j_gene: TRBJ1-2
v_gene: TRBV27
abundance: .
d_gene: .
CDR3nt: TGTGCCAGCAGTTTATCCCCAGCCAACTATGGCTACACCTTC
CDR3aa: CASSLSPANYGYTF

j_gene: TRBJ1-2
v_gene: TRBV6-5
abundance: few
d_gene: .
CDR3nt: TGTGCCAGCAGTACAGGGTCGGGTGGCTACACCTTC
CDR3aa: CASSTGSGGYTF

j_gene: TRBJ2-3
v_gene: TRBV19
abundance: .
d_gene: TRBD2
CDR3nt: TGTGCCAGTAAGACTAGCGGCACAGATACGCAGTATTTT
CDR3aa: CASKTSGTDTQYF

j_gene: TRBJ2-7
v_gene: TRBV10-3
abundance: few
d_gene: .
CDR3nt: TGTGCCATCAGTTCGACAGTCTACGAGCAGTACTTC
CDR3aa: CAISSTVYEQYF

j_gene: TRBJ1-1
v_gene: TRBV18
abundance: .
d_gene: .
CDR3nt: TGTGCCAGCTCACCACCAAACAGGAGTAAGAACACTGAAGCTTTCTTT
CDR3aa: CASSPPNRSKNTEAFF

j_gene: TRBJ2-2
v_gene: TRBV5-1
abundance: .
d_gene: .
CDR3nt: TGCGCCAGCAGCTTGGCGCGGACAGCGGGGACCGGGGAGCTGTTTTTT
CDR3aa: CASSLARTAGTGELFF

j_gene: TRBJ2-1
v_gene: TRBV27
abundance: .
d_gene: .
CDR3nt: TGTGCCAGCAGCCTAGACTATCCTGGTGAGCAGTTCTTC
CDR3aa: CASSLDYPGEQFF

j_gene: TRBJ1-2
v_gene: TRBV18
abundance: .
d_gene: TRBD1
CDR3nt: TGTGCCAGCTCACCACCGGGACAGGGTGGGCATGGTGGCTACACCTTC
CDR3aa: CASSPPGQGGHGGYTF

j_gene: TRBJ1-5
v_gene: TRBV10-3
abundance: .
d_gene: .
CDR3nt: TGTGCCATCAGTGAGACAGGAAAAAGCAATCAGCCCCAGCATTTT
CDR3aa: CAISETGKSNQPQHF

j_gene: TRBJ2-7
v_gene: TRBV5-1
abundance: few
d_gene: TRBD1
CDR3nt: TGCGCCAGCAGCTTGGACGCGGGACAGGGGGCCGAGCAGTACTTC
CDR3aa: CASSLDAGQGAEQYF

j_gene: TRBJ1-4
v_gene: TRBV5-8
abundance: .
d_gene: .
CDR3nt: TGTGCCAGCAGCCGACCGGAAAAACTGTTTTTT
CDR3aa: CASSRPEKLFF

j_gene: TRBJ2-7
v_gene: TRBV6-5
abundance: .
d_gene: .
CDR3nt: TGTGCCAGCAGGGTGGGAGACGAGCAGTACTTC
CDR3aa: CASRVGDEQYF

j_gene: TRBJ1-2
v_gene: TRBV5-6
abundance: .
d_gene: .
CDR3nt: TGTGCCAGCAGCGTAGCTAACTATGGCTACACCTTC
CDR3aa: CASSVANYGYTF

j_gene: TRBJ2-1
v_gene: TRBV5-1
abundance: .
d_gene: TRBD2
CDR3nt: TGCGCCAGCAGCTGGCCGGGACTAGCGGTTTTAAATGAGCAGTTCTTC
CDR3aa: CASSWPGLAVLNEQFF

j_gene: TRBJ1-4
v_gene: TRBV6-5
abundance: .
d_gene: .
CDR3nt: TGTGCCAGCAGTTACTCACGTGACAGGCTAGGCGAAAAACTGTTTTTT
CDR3aa: CASSYSRDRLGEKLFF

j_gene: TRBJ2-7
v_gene: TRBV11-2
abundance: .
d_gene: TRBD2
CDR3nt: TGTGCCAGCAGCCCTGCGGGAGGGCCGGGGGAGCAGTACTTC
CDR3aa: CASSPAGGPGEQYF

j_gene: TRBJ1-1
v_gene: TRBV28
abundance: .
d_gene: .
CDR3nt: TGTGCCAGCAGTTTATTCAGTGTCCGAGTGAACACTGAAGCTTTCTTT
CDR3aa: CASSLFSVRVNTEAFF

j_gene: TRBJ2-3
v_gene: TRBV7-2
abundance: .
d_gene: TRBD2
CDR3nt: TGTGCCAGCAGCACCGCGGGACTAGCGGGAGATGGGACAGATACGCAGTATTTT
CDR3aa: CASSTAGLAGDGTDTQYF